The rows below give T cell receptor beta chains drawn from one sample of a study of persistence of HIV-infected CD4 T cells. These TCRs' antigens remain unknown. The protocol was immunoSEQ multiplex PCR, while the TCRdb copy is restricted to in-frame clones and leaves out a portion. The sample includes 40,000 to 55,000 clones, 85% to 90% of them seen just once. The sequencing here drew on CD4+ T cells sorted from PBMCs after 18-hour stimulation, taken from a patient who received antiretroviral therapy. The receptors were sampled from an adult woman with HIV who was CMV-seropositive. Each CDR3 is given with its conserved first and last residue. D genes are given only for firm matches. Clone size, where shown, is once, few, many, or a class for clones that have expanded.

j_gene | abundance | v_gene | d_gene | CDR3aa | CDR3nt
TRBJ1-4 | . | TRBV5-1 | TRBD1 | CASSIQTGLGEKLFF | TGCGCCAGCAGCATTCAGACAGGGCTAGGGGAAAAACTGTTTTTT
TRBJ1-1 | few | TRBV6-5 | . | CASTEGPQNTEAFF | TGTGCCAGCACCGAAGGACCGCAGAACACTGAAGCTTTCTTT
TRBJ2-1 | . | TRBV24-1 | . | CATSDLRGNEQFF | TGTGCCACCAGTGATTTAAGGGGGAATGAGCAGTTCTTC
TRBJ2-4 | . | TRBV25-1 | TRBD2 | CASSSGTSGPPWGNIQYF | TGTGCCAGCAGCTCCGGGACTAGCGGGCCACCCTGGGGGAACATTCAGTACTTC
TRBJ2-3 | once | TRBV7-9 | . | CASTESTDTQYF | TGTGCCAGCACAGAGAGCACAGATACGCAGTATTTT
TRBJ2-7 | . | TRBV6-5 | . | CASSYLGEQYF | TGTGCCAGCAGTTATCTGGGGGAGCAGTACTTC
TRBJ2-5 | . | TRBV5-6 | . | CASSFGQPQETQYF | TGTGCCAGCAGCTTCGGACAGCCTCAAGAGACCCAGTACTTC
TRBJ1-4 | . | TRBV5-5 | . | CASSLAGGGNEKLFF | TGTGCCAGCAGCTTGGCCGGGGGAGGTAATGAAAAACTGTTTTTT
TRBJ2-7 | few | TRBV7-9 | TRBD1 | CASSTSGTGYEQYF | TGTGCCAGCAGCACGTCCGGGACAGGCTACGAGCAGTACTTC
TRBJ1-3 | once | TRBV9 | . | CASSAGESLSGNTIYF | TGTGCCAGCAGCGCCGGGGAGAGCCTTTCTGGAAACACCATATATTTT
TRBJ1-5 | . | TRBV28 | . | CASSFGASNQPQHF | TGTGCCAGCAGTTTCGGGGCTAGCAATCAGCCCCAGCATTTT
TRBJ2-1 | . | TRBV12-3/TRBV12-4 | . | CASSLAQDGEQFF | TGTGCCAGCAGTTTAGCGCAGGATGGTGAGCAGTTCTTC
TRBJ1-1 | . | TRBV5-8 | . | CASTRRGNTEAFF | TGTGCCAGCACCCGCAGGGGGAACACTGAAGCTTTCTTT
TRBJ2-1 | . | TRBV5-1 | TRBD2 | CASSLGASGVTYNEQFF | TGCGCCAGCAGCTTGGGGGCTAGCGGGGTAACCTACAATGAGCAGTTCTTC